This T cell receptor beta chain is drawn from a study of blood T cell repertoires in COVID-19. About the study: Cohort 3 recovery required two negative PCRs, clearance, or symptom resolution. Samples representing acute and convalescent COVID-19 were sourced from the United States, Italy and Spain.

Germline lookup yields CDR1 SGHRS and CDR2 YFSETQ. This CDR3 is built from 15 residues. V lost 1 base to trimming and J lost 0 bases, with 8 bases between them. In the original processing: Reference gene primer amplification gave estimated nucleated cell counts. The data were produced by immunoSEQ multiplex PCR, yet TCRdb's version contains in-frame clones alone and is incomplete. D and trimming come from the DNA, and the V and J calls and clone size come from that table. The sample has a few hundred thousand clones; 70% to 90% are singletons. The TCR sequence derives from a man aged 35 to 55 in a cohort exposed to, infected with or recovered from COVID-19 (not recorded which). The chain links TRBV5-1 to TRBJ1-5, with D possibly matching TRBD1 (5 bases). The sequenced sample consisted of PBMCs or T cells enriched from blood (not recorded which). CDR3 in amino acids: CASSLTGISNQPQHF. CDR3 DNA sequence: TGCGCCAGCAGCTTGACAGGAATTAGCAATCAGCCCCAGCATTTT.